Listed below are T cell receptor beta chains from one sample, sequenced in a study of CD8+ T cells in alopecia areata. Only in-frame clones appear in the TCRdb table, and some are missing; sequencing was by immunoSEQ multiplex PCR. The sample records 150,000 to 200,000 clones, roughly 46% being singletons. Sequencing used CD8+ T cells sorted from blood, obtained between weeks 51 and 52, from a patient treated with tofacitinib. The receptors were gathered from a human donor with alopecia areata. CDR3s include the opening cysteine and the closing phenylalanine or tryptophan.

>TRBJ2-1|TRBV13
CASSGGGARWDEQFF
>TRBJ1-2|TRBV7-9
CASSSRTALYGYTF
>TRBJ1-5|TRBV5-6
CASSVGTAYSNQPQHF
>TRBJ2-7|TRBV15
CATGGSGGEQCF
>TRBJ2-3|TRBV6-5
CASSSSRGWTDTQYF
>TRBJ1-1|TRBV5-1
CASRETGTGTEAFF
>TRBJ2-1|TRBV2
CASSTLLEQFF
>TRBJ2-5|TRBV6-5
CASSYSTSGGETQYF
>TRBJ1-6|TRBV2
CASSDEGIPNSPLHF
>TRBJ1-2|TRBV29-1
CSAAWGPGYTF
>TRBJ1-5|TRBV30
CAWALGASQPQHF
>TRBJ2-3|TRBV7-2
CASSLTRVADTQYF
>TRBJ2-1|TRBV27
CASSFDRGPNEQFF
>TRBJ2-1|TRBV7-8
CASSLDRDEFF
>TRBJ1-1|TRBV6-5
CASRQGSSNTEAFF
>TRBJ1-2|TRBV27
CASSLSDRVRGYTF
>TRBJ2-3|TRBV14
CASRAGLWPDTQYF
>TRBJ1-4|TRBV2
CAREDSAHEKLFF
>TRBJ2-3|TRBV9
CASSVVGAGGTDTQYF
>TRBJ2-1|TRBV29-1
CSVESEVPYNEQFF
>TRBJ1-1|TRBV10-3
CAISDQTGGSEAFF
>TRBJ1-1|TRBV6-1
CASSEKKWKDLMNTEAFF
>TRBJ2-1|TRBV4-2
CASSARTGLFTDEQFF
>TRBJ2-5|TRBV5-6
CASSLSRQADFTETQYF
>TRBJ1-1|TRBV4-1
CASSQPDRGSKAFF
>TRBJ2-1|TRBV9
CASTDREDNEQFF
>TRBJ1-2|TRBV7-2
CASSLPEKIYGYTF
>TRBJ1-2|TRBV4-1
CASSSTGTAHTGYTF
>TRBJ2-3|TRBV4-2
CASSQELLADTQYF
>TRBJ2-5|TRBV7-7
CASSGPGETQYF
>TRBJ2-3|TRBV30
CAWSGGSGEDTQYF
>TRBJ2-1|TRBV5-1
CASSTVPSGGGYNEQFF
>TRBJ2-1|TRBV15
CATRVSPNNEQFF
>TRBJ1-1|TRBV4-3
CASSQDLAGYEANTEAFF
>TRBJ1-1|TRBV6-5
CASSSGEGIEAFF
>TRBJ2-5|TRBV25-1
CASTKAGEETQYF
>TRBJ2-3|TRBV15
CATSRVGRTDTQYF
>TRBJ1-5|TRBV29-1
CSVVTGGTENQPQHF
>TRBJ2-2|TRBV19
CASSISGGYTGELFF
>TRBJ1-4|TRBV10-3
CAISRESNEKLFF
>TRBJ2-7|TRBV5-4
CASSPDRSYEQYF
>TRBJ2-5|TRBV30
CAWSVRGRETQYF
>TRBJ1-5|TRBV6-5
CASGRQGAQPQHF